This TCR beta chain comes out of a study of cytomegalovirus exposure and HLA in healthy donors. CDR3 size: 15 residues. Germline CDR1 SNHLY, CDR2 FYNNEI. Trimming cost V 2 bases and J 2 bases, with 10 bases left between them. Assay: immunoSEQ multiplex PCR; the TCRdb copy retains only in-frame clones and omits some. The table lists roughly 260,000 clones, approximately 87% of them singletons. The clonotype comes from a man aged 18 to 29 in good health and CMV-seronegative. The sequenced material came from PBMCs. The V call is TRBV2, the J call TRBJ1-5; D is unclear. The CDR3 sequence: CASSERVVGNQPQHF. The CDR3 nucleotides are TGTGCCAGCAGTGAAAGAGTAGTCGGCAATCAGCCCCAGCATTTT.